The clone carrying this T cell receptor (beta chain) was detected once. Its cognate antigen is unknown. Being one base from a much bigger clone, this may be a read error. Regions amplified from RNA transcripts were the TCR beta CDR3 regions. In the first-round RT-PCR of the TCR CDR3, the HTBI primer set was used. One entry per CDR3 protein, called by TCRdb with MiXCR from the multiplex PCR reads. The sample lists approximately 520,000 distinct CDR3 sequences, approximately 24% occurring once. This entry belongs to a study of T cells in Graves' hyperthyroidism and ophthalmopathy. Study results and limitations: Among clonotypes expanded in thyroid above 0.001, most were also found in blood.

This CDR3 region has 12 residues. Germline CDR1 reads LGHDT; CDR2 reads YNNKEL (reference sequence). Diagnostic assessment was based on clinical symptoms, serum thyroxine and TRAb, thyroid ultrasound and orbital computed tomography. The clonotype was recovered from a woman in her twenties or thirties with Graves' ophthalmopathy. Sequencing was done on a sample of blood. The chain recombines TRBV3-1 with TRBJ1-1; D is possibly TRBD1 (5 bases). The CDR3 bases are TGTGCCAGCAGCCGGGGGGTTGCTGAAGCTTGCTTT. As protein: CASSRGVAEACF. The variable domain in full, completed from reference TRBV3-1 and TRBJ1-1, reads DTAVSQTPKYLVTQMGNDKSIKCEQNLGHDTMYWYKQDSKKFLKIMFSYNNKELIINETVPNRFSPKSPDKAHLNLHINSLELGDSAVYFCASSRGVAEACFGQGTRLTVV.